This T cell receptor beta chain was obtained from a study of CD8+CD57+ T cells in acquired aplastic anemia. Patients sequenced had flow cytometry evidence of CD8+CD57+ cell expansion. All patients had severe acquired aplastic anemia. None of the patients had been given any therapy when their blood was sampled. The template used for profiling TCR beta VDJ and CDR3 was genomic DNA. From the reads, TCRdb called clonotypes with MiXCR, one entry per CDR3 protein. The sample holds 100,000 to 150,000 distinct CDR3 sequences, 45% to 60% seen once. V lost 6 bases and J lost 2, with 9 bases in between. The CDR3 spans 12 residues. Germline V gene data show CDR1 as SQVTM and CDR2 as ANQGSEA.

This chain links TRBV29-1 with TRBJ2-3; no clear D gene. The receptor's source is a human donor with aplastic anemia. Source material: sorted CD4+, CD8+, or CD8+CD57+ T cells (not recorded which) from PBMCs. In nucleotides, the CDR3 is TGCAGCGTGAGGATTATCACAGATACGCAGTATTTT. It translates to CSVRIITDTQYF.